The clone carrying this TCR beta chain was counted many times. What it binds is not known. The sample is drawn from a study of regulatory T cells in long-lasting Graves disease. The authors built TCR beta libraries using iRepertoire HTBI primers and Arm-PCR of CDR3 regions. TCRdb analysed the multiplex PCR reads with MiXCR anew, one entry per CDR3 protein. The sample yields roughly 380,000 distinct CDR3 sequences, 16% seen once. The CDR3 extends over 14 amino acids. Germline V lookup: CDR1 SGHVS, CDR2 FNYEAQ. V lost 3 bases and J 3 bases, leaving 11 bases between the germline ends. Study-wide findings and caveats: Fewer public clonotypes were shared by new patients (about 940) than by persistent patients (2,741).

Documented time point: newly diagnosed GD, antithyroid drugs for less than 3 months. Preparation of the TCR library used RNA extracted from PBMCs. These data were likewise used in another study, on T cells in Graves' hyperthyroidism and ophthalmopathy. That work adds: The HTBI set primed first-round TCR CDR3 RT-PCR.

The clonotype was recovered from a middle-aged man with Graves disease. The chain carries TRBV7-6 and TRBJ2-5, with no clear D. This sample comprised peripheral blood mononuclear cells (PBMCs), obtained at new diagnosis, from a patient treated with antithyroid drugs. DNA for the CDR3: TGTGCCAGCAGCTTTGATCTTGTTGAAGAGACCCAGTACTTC. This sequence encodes CASSFDLVEETQYF. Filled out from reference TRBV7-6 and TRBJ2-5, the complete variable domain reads GAGVSQSPRYKVTKRGQDVALRCDPISGHVSLYWYRQALGQGPEFLTYFNYEAQQDKSGLPNDRFSAERPEGSISTLTIQRTEQRDSAMYRCASSFDLVEETQYFGPGTRLLVL.